This T cell receptor (beta chain) was retrieved from a study of type 1 regulatory T cells. Each CDR3 protein gets one entry after TCRdb re-called the reads with MiXCR. The table shows roughly 67,000 distinct CDR3 sequences, with 50% to 70% occurring only once. This clonotype was detected a few times. As yet, its antigen is unknown. Sequencing used cultured T cells, either the whole culture or a sorted T cell fraction (not recorded which). The subset was: Tr1-enriched cell product generated in vitro against host alloantigens. This clonotype was sampled from a human donor in good health.

For the CDR3, the DNA is TGCGCCAGCAGCTTGGGTGGCGGGAGGCACGAGCAGTACTTC. Protein product: CASSLGGGRHEQYF. The chain is built from TRBV5-1 and TRBJ2-7, with TRBD2 identical over 8 bases. Germline V gene sequence: CDR1 SGHRS, CDR2 YFSETQ. The V and J ends lost 0 bases and 5 bases, in that order; junction bases with no gene match: 4. This CDR3 spans 14 amino acids. The variable domain in full, completed from reference TRBV5-1 and TRBJ2-7, reads KAGVTQTPRYLIKTRGQQVTLSCSPISGHRSVSWYQQTPGQGLQFLFEYFSETQRNKGNFPGRFSGRQFSNSRSEMNVSTLELGDSALYLCASSLGGGRHEQYFGPGTRLTVT.